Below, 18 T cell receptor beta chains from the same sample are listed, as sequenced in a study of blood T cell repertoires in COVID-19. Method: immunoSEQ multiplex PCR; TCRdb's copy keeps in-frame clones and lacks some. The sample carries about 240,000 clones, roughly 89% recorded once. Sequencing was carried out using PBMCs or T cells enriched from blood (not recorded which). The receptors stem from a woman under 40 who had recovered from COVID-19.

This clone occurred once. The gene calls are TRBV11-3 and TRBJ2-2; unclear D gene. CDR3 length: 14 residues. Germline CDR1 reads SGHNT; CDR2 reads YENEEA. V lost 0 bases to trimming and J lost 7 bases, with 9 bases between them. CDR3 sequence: CASSLDNANGELFF. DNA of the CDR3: TGTGCCAGCAGCTTAGATAACGCTAACGGGGAGCTGTTTTTT.

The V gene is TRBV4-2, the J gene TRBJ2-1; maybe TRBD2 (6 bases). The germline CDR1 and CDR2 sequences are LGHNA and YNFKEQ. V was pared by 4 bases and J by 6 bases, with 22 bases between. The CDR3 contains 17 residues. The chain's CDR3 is CASSPYLGAGLSNEQFF. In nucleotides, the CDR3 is TGTGCCAGCAGCCCCTACCTTGGAGCGGGCCTATCCAATGAGCAGTTCTTC.

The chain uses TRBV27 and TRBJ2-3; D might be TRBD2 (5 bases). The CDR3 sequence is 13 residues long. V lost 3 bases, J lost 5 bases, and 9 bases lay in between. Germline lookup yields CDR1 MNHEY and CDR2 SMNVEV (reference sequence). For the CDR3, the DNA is TGTGCCAGCAGTTTGTTCGCGGGAGATACGCAGTATTTT. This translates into CASSLFAGDTQYF.

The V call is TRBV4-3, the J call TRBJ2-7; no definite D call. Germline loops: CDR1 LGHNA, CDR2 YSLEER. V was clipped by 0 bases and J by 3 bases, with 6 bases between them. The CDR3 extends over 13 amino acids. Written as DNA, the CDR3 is TGCGCCAGCAGCCAAGACGGTGGCTACGAGCAGTACTTC. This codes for CASSQDGGYEQYF.

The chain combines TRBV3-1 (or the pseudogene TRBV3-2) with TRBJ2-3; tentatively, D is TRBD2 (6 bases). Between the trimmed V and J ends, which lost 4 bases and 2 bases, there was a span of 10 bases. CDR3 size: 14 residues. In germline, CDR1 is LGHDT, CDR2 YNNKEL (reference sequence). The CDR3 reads CASSPRELTDTQYF. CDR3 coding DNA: TGTGCCAGCAGCCCCCGGGAGCTCACAGATACGCAGTATTTT.

This CDR3 is CASSISIKRQATPRRPQHF. For the CDR3, the DNA is TGTGCCAGTAGTATAAGCATCAAGCGACAGGCCACTCCTAGGCGGCCCCAGCATTTT. V usage is TRBV19 and J usage is TRBJ1-5, with D maybe TRBD1 (6 bases). The CDR3 is made up of 19 amino acids. Germline V gene sequence: CDR1 LNHDA, CDR2 SQIVND (reference sequence). The V end lost 2 bases, the J end lost 9 bases, and 29 bases lay between the germline ends.

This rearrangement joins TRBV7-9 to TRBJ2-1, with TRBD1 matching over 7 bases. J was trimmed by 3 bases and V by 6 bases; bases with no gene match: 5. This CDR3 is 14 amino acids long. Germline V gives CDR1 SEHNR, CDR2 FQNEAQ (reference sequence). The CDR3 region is CASRPRTGYNEQFF. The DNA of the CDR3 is TGTGCCAGCAGACCGCGGACAGGCTACAATGAGCAGTTCTTC.

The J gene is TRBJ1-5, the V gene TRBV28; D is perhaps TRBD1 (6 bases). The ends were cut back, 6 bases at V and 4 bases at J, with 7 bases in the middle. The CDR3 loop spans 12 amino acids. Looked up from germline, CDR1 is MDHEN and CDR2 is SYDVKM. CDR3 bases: TGTGCCAGCAGGGACAGAAATCAGCCCCAGCATTTT. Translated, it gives CASRDRNQPQHF.

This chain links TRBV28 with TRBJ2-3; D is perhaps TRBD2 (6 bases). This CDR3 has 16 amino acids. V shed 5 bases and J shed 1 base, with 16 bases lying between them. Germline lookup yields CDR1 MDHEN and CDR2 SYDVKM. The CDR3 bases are TGTGCCAGCAGTCCTTTGGCGGGAACTGGCACAGATACGCAGTATTTT. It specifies CASSPLAGTGTDTQYF.

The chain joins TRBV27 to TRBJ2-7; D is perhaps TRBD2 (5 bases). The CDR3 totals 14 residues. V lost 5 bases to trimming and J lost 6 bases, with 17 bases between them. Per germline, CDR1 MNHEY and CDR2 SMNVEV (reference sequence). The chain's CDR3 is CASSNLANLVEQYF. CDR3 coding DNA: TGTGCCAGCAGTAACCTAGCCAACTTGGTCGAGCAGTACTTC.

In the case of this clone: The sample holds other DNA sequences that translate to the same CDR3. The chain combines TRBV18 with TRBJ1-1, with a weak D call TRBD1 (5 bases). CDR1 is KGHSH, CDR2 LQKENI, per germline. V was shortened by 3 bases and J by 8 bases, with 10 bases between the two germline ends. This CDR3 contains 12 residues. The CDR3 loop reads CASSPQGTEAFF. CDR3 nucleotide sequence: TGTGCCAGCTCACCTCAGGGAACCGAAGCTTTCTTT.

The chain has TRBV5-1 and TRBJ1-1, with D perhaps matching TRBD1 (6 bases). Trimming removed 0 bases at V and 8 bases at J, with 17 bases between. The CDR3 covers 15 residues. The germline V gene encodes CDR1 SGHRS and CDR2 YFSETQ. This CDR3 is CASSLGIVGTLEAFF. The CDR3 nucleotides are TGCGCCAGCAGCTTGGGGATTGTTGGGACACTAGAAGCTTTCTTT. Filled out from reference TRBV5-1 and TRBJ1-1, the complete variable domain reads KAGVTQTPRYLIKTRGQQVTLSCSPISGHRSVSWYQQTPGQGLQFLFEYFSETQRNKGNFPGRFSGRQFSNSRSEMNVSTLELGDSALYLCASSLGIVGTLEAFFGQGTRLTVV.

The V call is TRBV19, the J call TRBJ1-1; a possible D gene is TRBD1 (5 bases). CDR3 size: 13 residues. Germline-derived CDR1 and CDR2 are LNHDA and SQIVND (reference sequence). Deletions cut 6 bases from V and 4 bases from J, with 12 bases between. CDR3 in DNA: TGTGCCAGTAGCAAACGGGGGGTCACTGAAGCTTTCTTT. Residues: CASSKRGVTEAFF.

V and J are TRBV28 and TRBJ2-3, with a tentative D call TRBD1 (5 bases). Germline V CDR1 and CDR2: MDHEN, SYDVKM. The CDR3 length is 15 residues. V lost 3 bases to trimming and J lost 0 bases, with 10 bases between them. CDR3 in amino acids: CASSLAGKSTDTQYF. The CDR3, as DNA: TGTGCCAGCAGTTTGGCAGGGAAGAGCACAGATACGCAGTATTTT.

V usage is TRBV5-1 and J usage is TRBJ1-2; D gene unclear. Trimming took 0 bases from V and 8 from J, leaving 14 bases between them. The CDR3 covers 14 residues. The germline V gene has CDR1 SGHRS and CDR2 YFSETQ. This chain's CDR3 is CASSLEGESRGYTF. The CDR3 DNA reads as TGCGCCAGCAGCTTGGAGGGAGAATCCAGGGGCTACACCTTC.

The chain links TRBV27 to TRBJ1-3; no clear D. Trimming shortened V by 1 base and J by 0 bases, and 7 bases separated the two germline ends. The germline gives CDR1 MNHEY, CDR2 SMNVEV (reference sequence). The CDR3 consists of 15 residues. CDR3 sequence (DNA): TGTGCCAGCAGTTTATGGTTCGGCTCTGGAAACACCATATATTTT. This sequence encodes CASSLWFGSGNTIYF.

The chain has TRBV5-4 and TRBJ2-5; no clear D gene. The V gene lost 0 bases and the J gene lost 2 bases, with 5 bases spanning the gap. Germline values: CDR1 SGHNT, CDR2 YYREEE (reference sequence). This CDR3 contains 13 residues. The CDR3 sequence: CASSLASQETQYF. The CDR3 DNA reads TGTGCCAGCAGCTTGGCCAGTCAAGAGACCCAGTACTTC.

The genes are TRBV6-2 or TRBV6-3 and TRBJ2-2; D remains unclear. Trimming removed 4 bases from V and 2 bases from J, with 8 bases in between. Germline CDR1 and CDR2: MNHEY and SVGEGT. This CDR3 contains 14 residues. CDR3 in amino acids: CASSLSRNTGELFF. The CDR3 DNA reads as TGTGCCAGCAGTTTAAGCCGCAACACCGGGGAGCTGTTTTTT.